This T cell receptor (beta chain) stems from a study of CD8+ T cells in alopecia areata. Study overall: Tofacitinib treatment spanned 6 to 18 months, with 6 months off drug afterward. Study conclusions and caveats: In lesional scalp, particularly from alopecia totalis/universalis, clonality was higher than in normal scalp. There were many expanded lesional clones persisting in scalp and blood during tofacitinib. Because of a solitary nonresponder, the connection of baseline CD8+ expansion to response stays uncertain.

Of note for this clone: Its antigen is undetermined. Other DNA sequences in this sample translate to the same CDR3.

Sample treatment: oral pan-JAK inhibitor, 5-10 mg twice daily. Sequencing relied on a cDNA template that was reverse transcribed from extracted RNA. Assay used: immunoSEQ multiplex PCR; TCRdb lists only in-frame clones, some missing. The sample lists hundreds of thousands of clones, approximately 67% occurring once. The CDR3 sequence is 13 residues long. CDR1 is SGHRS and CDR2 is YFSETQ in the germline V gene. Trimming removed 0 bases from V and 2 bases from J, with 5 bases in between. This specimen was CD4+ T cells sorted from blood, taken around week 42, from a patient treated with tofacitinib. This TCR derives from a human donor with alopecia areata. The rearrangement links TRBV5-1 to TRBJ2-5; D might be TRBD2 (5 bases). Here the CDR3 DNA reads TGCGCCAGCAGCTTGGGCGGGCAAGAGACCCAGTACTTC. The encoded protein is CASSLGGQETQYF.